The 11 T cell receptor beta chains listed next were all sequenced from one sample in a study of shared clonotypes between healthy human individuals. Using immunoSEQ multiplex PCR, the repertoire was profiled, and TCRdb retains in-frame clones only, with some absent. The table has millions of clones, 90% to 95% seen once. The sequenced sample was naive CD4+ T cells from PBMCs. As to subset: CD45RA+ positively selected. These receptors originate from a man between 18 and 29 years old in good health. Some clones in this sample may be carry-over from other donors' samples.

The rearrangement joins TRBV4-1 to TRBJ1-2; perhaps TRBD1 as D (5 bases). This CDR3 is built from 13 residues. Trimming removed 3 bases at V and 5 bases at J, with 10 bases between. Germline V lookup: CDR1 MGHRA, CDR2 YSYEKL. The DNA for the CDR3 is TGCGCCAGCAGCCACAGGGCTGGGTATGGCTACACCTTC. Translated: CASSHRAGYGYTF.

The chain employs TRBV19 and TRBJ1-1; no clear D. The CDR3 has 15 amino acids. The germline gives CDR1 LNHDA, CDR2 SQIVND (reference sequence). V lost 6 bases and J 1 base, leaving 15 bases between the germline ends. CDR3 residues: CASSLYRDKNTEAFF. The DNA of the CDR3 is TGTGCCAGTAGCCTGTATCGGGATAAGAACACTGAAGCTTTCTTT.

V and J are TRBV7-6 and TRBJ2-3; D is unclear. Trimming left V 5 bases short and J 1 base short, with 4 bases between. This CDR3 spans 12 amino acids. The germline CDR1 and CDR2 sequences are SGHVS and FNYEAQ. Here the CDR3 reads CASSKRTDTQYF. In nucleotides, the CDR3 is TGTGCCAGCAGCAAGCGCACAGATACGCAGTATTTT.

This CDR3 is CAWGPANTEAFF. In DNA, the CDR3 is TGTGCCTGGGGGCCGGCGAACACTGAAGCTTTCTTT. This chain joins TRBV30 and TRBJ1-1; D unresolved. The CDR3 is 12 residues long. Germline V gene data show CDR1 as GTSNPN and CDR2 as SVGIG (reference sequence). The ends were cut back, 5 bases at V and 1 base at J, with 8 bases in the middle.

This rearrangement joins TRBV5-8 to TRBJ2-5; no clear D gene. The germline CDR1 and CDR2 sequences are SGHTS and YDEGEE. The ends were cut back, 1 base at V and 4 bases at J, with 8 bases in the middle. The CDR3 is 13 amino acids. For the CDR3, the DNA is TGTGCCAGCAGCTTGATCGGTGCAGAGACCCAGTACTTC. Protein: CASSLIGAETQYF. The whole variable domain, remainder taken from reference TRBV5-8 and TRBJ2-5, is EAGVTQSPTHLIKTRGQQATLRCSPISGHTSVYWYQQALGLGLQFLLWYDEGEERNRGNFPPRFSGRQFPNYSSELNVNALELEDSALYLCASSLIGAETQYFGPGTRLLVL.

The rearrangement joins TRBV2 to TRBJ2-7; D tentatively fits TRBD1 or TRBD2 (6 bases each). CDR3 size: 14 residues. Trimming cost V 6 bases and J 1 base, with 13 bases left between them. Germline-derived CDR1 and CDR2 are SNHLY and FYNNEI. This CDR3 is CASRHEGGSYEQYF. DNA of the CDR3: TGTGCCAGCAGGCACGAGGGGGGATCCTACGAGCAGTACTTC. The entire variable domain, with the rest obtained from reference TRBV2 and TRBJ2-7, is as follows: EPEVTQTPSHQVTQMGQEVILRCVPISNHLYFYWYRQILGQKVEFLVSFYNNEISEKSEIFDDQFSVERPDGSNFTLKIRSTKLEDSAMYFCASRHEGGSYEQYFGPGTRLTVT.

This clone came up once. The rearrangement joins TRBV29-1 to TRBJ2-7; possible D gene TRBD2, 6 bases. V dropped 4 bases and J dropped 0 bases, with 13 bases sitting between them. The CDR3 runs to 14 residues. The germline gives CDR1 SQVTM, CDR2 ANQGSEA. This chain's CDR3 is CSVGPRGDSYEQYF. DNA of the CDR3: TGCAGCGTTGGTCCTCGCGGGGACTCCTACGAGCAGTACTTC.

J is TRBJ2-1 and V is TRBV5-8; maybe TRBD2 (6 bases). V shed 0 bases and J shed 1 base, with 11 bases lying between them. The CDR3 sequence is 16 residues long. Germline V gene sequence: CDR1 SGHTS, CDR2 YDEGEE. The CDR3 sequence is CASSLELANSYNEQFF. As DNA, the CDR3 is TGTGCCAGCAGCTTGGAGCTAGCGAATTCCTACAATGAGCAGTTCTTC.

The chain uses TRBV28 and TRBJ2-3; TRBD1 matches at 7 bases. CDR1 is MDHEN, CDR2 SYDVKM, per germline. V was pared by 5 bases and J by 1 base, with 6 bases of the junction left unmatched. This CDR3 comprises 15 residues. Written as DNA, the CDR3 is TGTGCCAGCAGTCCGACAGGGTCAGGCACAGATACGCAGTATTTT. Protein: CASSPTGSGTDTQYF.

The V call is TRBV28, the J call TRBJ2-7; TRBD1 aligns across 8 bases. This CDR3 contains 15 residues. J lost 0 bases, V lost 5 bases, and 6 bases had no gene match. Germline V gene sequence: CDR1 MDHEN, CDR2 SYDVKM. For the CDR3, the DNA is TGTGCCAGCAGTCCAACAGGGGGGATCTCCTACGAGCAGTACTTC. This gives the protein CASSPTGGISYEQYF.

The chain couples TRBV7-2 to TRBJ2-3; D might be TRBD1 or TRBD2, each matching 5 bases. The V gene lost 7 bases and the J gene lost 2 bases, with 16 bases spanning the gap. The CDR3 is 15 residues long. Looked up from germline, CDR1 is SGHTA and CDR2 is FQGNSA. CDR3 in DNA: TGTGCCAGCAACTACCTTGGGACGGACACAGATACGCAGTATTTT. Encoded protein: CASNYLGTDTDTQYF. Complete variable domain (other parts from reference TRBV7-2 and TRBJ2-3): GAGVSQSPSNKVTEKGKDVELRCDPISGHTALYWYRQSLGQGLEFLIYFQGNSAPDKSGLPSDRFSAERTGGSVSTLTIQRTQQEDSAVYLCASNYLGTDTDTQYFGPGTRLTVL.